This T cell receptor beta chain was sequenced during a study of blood T cell repertoires in COVID-19 (dated by TCRdb to about 2020). For the wider study: Samples from collaborators originated in the United States, Italy and Spain and spanned both the acute and convalescent phases of COVID-19. The material from the prospective study consisted of cDNA or gDNA derived from T cells, B-cell-depleted T cells, or PBMCs. Deeply sampled blood TCRbeta repertoires from subjects exposed to, actively infected with, or recovered from COVID-19 were included in the dataset. The repertoires were released in a freely available public database intended as a resource for research on the immune response to SARS-CoV-2. The samples were drawn from two sources: the first 160 participants of the ongoing ImmuneRACE study, and 1,000 to 1,500 subjects contributed by 6 global collaborators. The sample metadata nearly always contained a de-identified subject ID, COVID-19 status, age in years and sex. Where available, HLA class I and class II types were taken from metadata supplied by the sample provider and were not determined by assay-based typing. What the study reported, not specific to this receptor: Clinical and demographic metadata were provided uncurated, with the amount varying by source and participant.

The immunoSEQ Assay, a bias-controlled multiplex PCR, was used to amplify TCRbeta CDR3 regions from genomic DNA. In the original analysis: Within the assay, amplification of reference gene primers was used to estimate how many nucleated cells each sample contained. To quantify the absolute abundance of each unique TCRbeta CDR3 rearrangement, sequence reads were collapsed and filtered. For each sample, productive Simpson clonality was calculated by taking the square root of Simpson's diversity index across productive rearrangements. The clones in this table, taken by TCRdb from immuneACCESS, are in-frame only. Not every clone is retained; where verified, under half of the shortfall comes from an unresolved V gene, and the cause of the rest is unknown. V and J calls and clone size are as listed in that table; D and trimming were resolved from the DNA. This sample is represented by some 200,000 clones; 65% to 85% of them were singletons. The ten top clones hold more than 2.5% of the sample.

Samples from volunteer blood donors who had recovered from COVID-19 were contributed by a second Seattle source. The collaborating institutions used their own protocols to collect whole blood in K2EDTA tubes. For TCRbeta analysis, collaborators shipped samples as frozen whole blood, isolated PBMCs, or DNA extracted from either of those sample types. The CDR3 goes from the cysteine to the phenylalanine over 13 residues. Only CDR3 DNA is held: 39 bases, read in frame from base 1. The germline V gene supplies CDR1 SGHRS and CDR2 YFSETQ. The junction shows trimming of 4 bases on V and 6 bases on J, plus 10 bases between the germline ends. This clone turned up a few times. This receptor's antigen is unknown. Base qualities were left out, and no much larger clone turns up one base away.

The sample comprised peripheral blood. The rearrangement combines TRBV5-1 with TRBJ2-2; the D region possibly corresponds to TRBD1 (5 bases align). The origin of this receptor is a woman between 25 and 40 years old who had recovered from COVID-19. The encoded CDR3 is CASSGARSGELFF. The DNA reads as follows: TGCGCCAGCAGCGGGGCAAGATCCGGGGAGCTGTTTTTT.